A single sample gave rise to the 21 T cell receptor beta chains below, sequenced in a study of blood T cells in healthy people across ages. A second PCR, run for roughly 7 to 11 cycles, used a sample-barcoded 5' primer plus a J-beta primer mix. TCRdb used MiXCR to reprocess the 5' RACE reads, holding one entry per CDR3 protein. The sample yields about 670,000 distinct CDR3 sequences, over 40% seen once. Specimen: blood. These TCRs come from a woman aged 80 or over in good health.

The chain combines TRBV12-5 with TRBJ2-1; possible D gene TRBD2, 5 bases. This CDR3 is built from 15 residues. From germline, CDR1 is LGHNT and CDR2 FRNRAP. V gave up 2 bases and J gave up 6 bases, with 14 bases separating them. CDR3 loop: CASGLITGLGNEQFF. The CDR3 DNA sequence: TGTGCTAGTGGTTTGATAACCGGACTGGGCAATGAGCAGTTCTTC.

This clonotype showed up many times. The rearrangement links TRBV6-6 to TRBJ1-2, with 7 nucleotides matching TRBD1. Germline V gene sequence: CDR1 MNHNY, CDR2 SVGAGI (reference sequence). This CDR3 is 15 amino acids long. After removal of 2 bases from V and 4 bases from J, the junction contained 7 bases not matched to a gene. CDR3 in DNA: TGTGCCAGCAGTTACCCCCAGGGGGGGCTCTATGGCTACACCTTC. Translation: CASSYPQGGLYGYTF.

In its sample, this clonotype was seen many times. The gene calls are TRBV30 and TRBJ1-2; 8 positions match TRBD1. The length of the CDR3 is 16 residues. Germline CDR1 reads GTSNPN; CDR2 reads SVGIG (reference sequence). J gave up 4 bases and V 1 base, and 11 bases lay outside the gene matches. The CDR3 protein is CAWSAYPGQGSYGYTF. The CDR3 bases are TGTGCCTGGAGTGCCTACCCCGGACAGGGTAGCTATGGCTACACCTTC.

The V gene is TRBV20-1, the J gene TRBJ2-1; weak D call: TRBD2 (5 bases). The CDR3 consists of 14 residues. The germline V gene encodes CDR1 DFQATT and CDR2 SNEGSKA (reference sequence). V was pared by 2 bases and J by 0 bases, with 8 bases between. Here the CDR3 DNA reads TGCAGTGCTAGAAGCGGAAGCTCCTACAATGAGCAGTTCTTC. Amino acid sequence: CSARSGSSYNEQFF.

This chain links TRBV24-1 with TRBJ1-5, with 7 bases fitting TRBD1. This CDR3 has 15 amino acids. With V trimmed by 4 bases and J by 3 bases, 5 bases remained unmatched. The germline V gene has CDR1 KGHDR and CDR2 SFDVKD. This CDR3 reads CATSDKTGHNQPQHF. CDR3 sequence (DNA): TGTGCCACCAGTGACAAGACAGGGCACAATCAGCCCCAGCATTTT.

Points on this clonotype: Just one base apart from a much larger clone, this may be a read error. This chain uses TRBV29-1 with TRBJ2-5; possible D gene TRBD1, 7 bases. Germline V lookup: CDR1 SQVTM, CDR2 ANQGSEA. CDR3 length: 11 amino acids. CDR3: CSVVRGETRYF. In DNA form, the CDR3 reads TGCAGCGTCGTCAGGGGGGAGACCCGGTACTTC.

The chain joins TRBV13 to TRBJ2-1; TRBD2 matches at 10 bases. The tail of the sequence fits TRBJ2-7 better, so the J call may be wrong. Germline assignment: CDR1 PRHDT and CDR2 FYEKMQ (reference sequence). This CDR3 region has 16 residues. The chain's CDR3 is CASSPPWTSGYNEQYF. In DNA, the CDR3 is TGTGCCAGCAGCCCCCCCTGGACTAGCGGTTACAATGAGCAGTACTTC.

Details on this clonotype: A read error may be the cause here, since a much bigger clone is one base away. This chain links TRBV5-1 with TRBJ2-7, with D perhaps TRBD1 or TRBD2 (5 bases each). The CDR3 runs 14 residues. CDR1 and CDR2 (germline): SGHRS, YFSETQ. Deletions cut 3 bases from V and 5 bases from J, with 15 bases between. The CDR3 coding sequence is TGCGCCAGCAGCTGGGAGTCAGGGCACAACGAGCAGTACTTC. It codes for CASSWESGHNEQYF.

The chain couples TRBV12-3 or TRBV12-4 to TRBJ1-1, with D maybe TRBD1 (6 bases). The CDR3 totals 16 residues. Trimming removed 4 bases at V and 1 base at J, with 16 bases between. CDR3 sequence: CASSSTGRGRNTEAFF. Here the CDR3 DNA reads TGTGCCAGCAGTTCCACAGGGAGGGGACGGAACACTGAAGCTTTCTTT.

The rearrangement links TRBV18 to TRBJ2-7; 9 bases map to TRBD1. This CDR3 has 15 residues. With V trimmed by 2 bases and J by 7 bases, 9 bases remained unmatched. Germline V gene data show CDR1 as KGHSH and CDR2 as LQKENI. The CDR3 reads CASSPGGQGSGEQYF. CDR3 in DNA: TGTGCCAGCTCACCAGGCGGACAGGGGTCGGGTGAGCAGTACTTC.

The chain combines TRBV12-3 or TRBV12-4 with TRBJ1-2, with D hard to call. V gave up 2 bases and J gave up 8 bases, with 15 bases separating them. This CDR3 region has 14 residues. The CDR3 DNA is TGTGCCAGCAGTTTAAGCAATTCTGGAGGGGGCTACACCTTC. It specifies CASSLSNSGGGYTF.

V gene TRBV5-1 combines with J gene TRBJ2-7; 8 bases map to TRBD1. Germline CDR1 SGHRS, CDR2 YFSETQ. V lost 4 bases, J lost 6 bases, and 9 bases stayed unmatched. The CDR3 spans 14 residues. CDR3 nucleotides: TGCGCCAGCAGCCTCCGGGACAGGAGTAGCGAGCAGTACTTC. Protein sequence: CASSLRDRSSEQYF.

The rearrangement joins TRBV30 to TRBJ1-1, with 9 bases fitting TRBD1. The CDR3 has 13 amino acids. Looked up from germline, CDR1 is GTSNPN and CDR2 is SVGIG (reference sequence). V lost 2 bases to trimming and J lost 9 bases; unmatched junction nucleotides: 7. In nucleotides, the CDR3 is TGTGCCTGGAGTCTCGAACAGGGGGCGAAAGCTTTCTTT. Translating gives CAWSLEQGAKAFF.

This clonotype was observed a single time. The V and J genes are TRBV6-5 and TRBJ2-6, with D unclear. This CDR3 has 15 amino acids. Germline V lookup: CDR1 MNHEY, CDR2 SVGAGI. Trimming left V 6 bases short and J 0 bases short, with 9 bases between. The CDR3 region is CASSWGSSGANVLTF. In nucleotides, the CDR3 is TGTGCCAGCAGCTGGGGTTCCTCTGGGGCCAACGTCCTGACTTTC.

The genes are TRBV10-3 and TRBJ2-5; D gene ambiguous. Germline V gives CDR1 ENHRY, CDR2 SYGVKD. The CDR3 is made up of 13 amino acids. V was pared by 2 bases and J by 7 bases, with 11 bases between. This chain's CDR3 is CAISERLAGTQYF. CDR3 DNA sequence: TGTGCCATCAGTGAGCGGTTAGCAGGGACCCAGTACTTC.

This clonotype was found once. A read error may explain this, as a much larger clone is one base away. The CDR3 does not close with the conserved phenylalanine or tryptophan, likely indicating a read error. The chain recombines TRBV29-1 with TRBJ2-7; D is perhaps TRBD1 (5 bases). From germline, CDR1 is SQVTM and CDR2 ANQGSEA. Trimming removed 7 bases from V and 1 base from J, with 8 bases in between. The CDR3 is 11 residues long. This CDR3 is CSDRGSYEQYS. DNA for the CDR3: TGCAGCGATAGGGGATCCTACGAGCAGTACTCC.

As DNA, the CDR3 is TGTGCCAGCAGCCAAGTTCATCCAGGGATGCATGGCAAGCAGTACTTC. Amino acids: CASSQVHPGMHGKQYF. The chain is built from TRBV14 and TRBJ2-7; D is possibly TRBD1 (5 bases). Looked up from germline, CDR1 is SGHDN and CDR2 is FVKESK. V was clipped by 1 base and J by 8 bases, with 21 bases between them. This CDR3 is 16 amino acids long.

The V and J genes are TRBV7-3 and TRBJ2-1; TRBD2 matches at 7 bases. Germline V gives CDR1 SGHTA, CDR2 FQGTGA. The CDR3 extends over 14 amino acids. Unmatched junction bases numbered 7, after V lost 2 bases and J lost 9 bases. Written as DNA, the CDR3 is TGTGCCAGCAGCTTAGGCCAAGCGGGGATTGAGCAGTTCTTC. Translation: CASSLGQAGIEQFF.

Remarks on this clonotype: Being one base from a much bigger clone, this may be a read error. The J gene is TRBJ2-1, the V gene TRBV5-1; a possible D gene is TRBD1 (6 bases). The DNA end is more similar to TRBJ2-7, so the J call may be wrong. The germline CDR1 and CDR2 sequences are SGHRS and YFSETQ. This CDR3 contains 14 residues. This CDR3 reads CASTPDSTYNEQYF. The CDR3 DNA reads TGCGCCAGCACCCCGGACAGTACCTACAATGAGCAGTACTTC.

This chain uses TRBV12-3 or TRBV12-4 with TRBJ1-2, with 8 bases matching TRBD1. The junction had 10 bases not matched to a gene; V was cut back by 7 bases and J by 6 bases. This CDR3 has 14 residues. The DNA for the CDR3 is TGTGCCAGCAACCTTCAGGGGGCTGGAGATGGCTACACCTTC. Translated: CASNLQGAGDGYTF.

The chain has TRBV12-3 or TRBV12-4 and TRBJ2-3, with D perhaps being TRBD1 or TRBD2 (6 bases each). The CDR3 sequence is 12 residues long. Trimming pared 5 bases from V and 10 bases from J, leaving 13 bases between. This CDR3 reads CASSARGDAQYF. Written as DNA, the CDR3 is TGTGCCAGCAGTGCTAGGGGGGATGCGCAGTATTTT.